The T cell receptor (beta chain) under discussion was sequenced for a study of T cells in Graves' hyperthyroidism and ophthalmopathy. Looking at the study overall: At the time of initial diagnosis and before any treatment, peripheral blood was collected.

The CDR3 runs to 11 residues. Germline assignment: CDR1 SQVTM and CDR2 ANQGSEA. Trimming pared 6 bases from V and 7 bases from J, leaving 12 bases between. Amplified regions were TCR beta CDR3 sequences from RNA transcripts. The TCR CDR3 was amplified in a first-round RT-PCR using the HTBI primer set. MiXCR, applied by TCRdb to the multiplex PCR reads, yields one record per CDR3 protein. The table has around 340,000 distinct CDR3 sequences, approximately 15% seen once. The sample consisted of blood. V usage is TRBV29-1 and J usage is TRBJ1-2; D remains ambiguous. This TCR came from a woman aged 25 to 39 with Graves' hyperthyroidism. The CDR3 DNA is TGCAGCGTGGACCCGATTGGTGGCTACACCTTC. It encodes CSVDPIGGYTF. The whole variable domain, filled in from reference TRBV29-1 and TRBJ1-2, reads SAVISQKPSRDICQRGTSLTIQCQVDSQVTMMFWYRQQPGQSLTLIATANQGSEATYESGFVIDKFPISRPNLTFSTLTVSNMSPEDSSIYLCSVDPIGGYTFGSGTRLTVV.